The 28 T cell receptor beta chains presented below share a single source sample, sequenced in a study of graft-versus-host responses after intestinal transplantation. The protocol was immunoSEQ multiplex PCR, while the TCRdb copy is restricted to in-frame clones and leaves out a portion. The profile shows 95,000 to 110,000 clones, approximately 84% of them singletons. For these TCRs, the target antigens are not known. This material consisted of unstimulated CD4+ T cells sorted from spleen or lymph node cells, taken before intestinal transplant. Source of these receptors: a human donor who received an intestinal transplant.

The CDR3 loop is CASSTGLAGGGQETQYF. As DNA, the CDR3 is TGTGCCAGCAGCACGGGACTAGCGGGAGGGGGGCAAGAGACCCAGTACTTC. The chain employs TRBV9 and TRBJ2-5; 16 nucleotides line up with TRBD2. Germline assignment: CDR1 SGDLS and CDR2 YYNGEE. The length of the CDR3 is 17 residues. The V segment lost 4 bases and the J segment 2 bases; nucleotides outside the gene matches: 5.

This clone appeared a single time. At the DNA level, this CDR3 is encoded by other sequences in the same sample as well. V gene TRBV11-3 combines with J gene TRBJ2-2; D remains ambiguous. Trimming left V 1 base short and J 4 bases short, with 4 bases between. Germline V lookup: CDR1 SGHNT, CDR2 YENEEA. This CDR3 is 13 amino acids long. This chain's CDR3 is CASSLGPTGELFF. The CDR3 coding sequence is TGTGCCAGCAGCTTAGGCCCCACCGGGGAGCTGTTTTTT.

This chain connects TRBV11-2 to TRBJ2-5; TRBD2 matches at 7 bases. Losses at the gene ends were 1 base for V and 6 bases for J; bases not matched to a gene: 11. Germline V gene sequence: CDR1 SGHAT, CDR2 FQNNGV. The CDR3 is made up of 16 amino acids. CDR3 coding DNA: TGTGCCAGCAGCTTAGCGGGTTCGGGGGGTGGGAAGACCCAGTACTTC. This gives the protein CASSLAGSGGGKTQYF.

Remarks on this clone: This same CDR3 is encoded by further DNA sequences in the sample. V is TRBV11-1 and J is TRBJ1-1, with 7 bases aligning to TRBD1. V trimming: 6 bases; J trimming: 5 bases; junction bases outside the gene matches: 9. Germline V gives CDR1 SGHAT, CDR2 FQDESV (reference sequence). The CDR3 sequence is 14 residues long. CDR3 sequence (DNA): TGTGCCAGCAGGCCTAGGACAGGAGGTACTGAAGCTTTCTTT. It codes for CASRPRTGGTEAFF. Together with reference TRBV11-1 and TRBJ1-1, the CDR3 gives the full variable domain: EAEVAQSPRYKITEKSQAVAFWCDPISGHATLYWYRQILGQGPELLVQFQDESVVDDSQLPKDRFSAERLKGVDSTLKIQPAELGDSAMYLCASRPRTGGTEAFFGQGTRLTVV.

This clone was seen just once. The rearrangement joins TRBV5-1 to TRBJ2-7; no clear D gene. Trimming removed 4 bases at V and 2 bases at J, with 7 bases between. Looked up from germline, CDR1 is SGHRS and CDR2 is YFSETQ. This CDR3 has 12 residues. Written as DNA, the CDR3 is TGCGCCAGCAGCGTGGAACCCTACGAGCAGTACTTC. Translated: CASSVEPYEQYF.

V and J are TRBV6-1 and TRBJ2-1; D may be TRBD2 (7 bases). Per germline, CDR1 MNHNS and CDR2 SASEGT. The V gene lost 1 base and the J gene lost 11 bases, with 18 bases spanning the gap. CDR3 size: 15 residues. CDR3 region: CASSEVGGRASKQFF. DNA for the CDR3: TGTGCCAGCAGTGAAGTGGGGGGGCGAGCTAGTAAGCAGTTCTTC.

The rearrangement joins TRBV7-3 to TRBJ2-2; no firm D call. Germline V gene sequence: CDR1 SGHTA, CDR2 FQGTGA. V lost 6 bases and J lost 4, with 15 bases in between. This CDR3 has 15 amino acids. CDR3 sequence: CASSPTLDLTGELFF. The CDR3 coding sequence is TGTGCCAGCAGTCCTACCTTGGACCTCACCGGGGAGCTGTTTTTT.

The V and J genes are TRBV5-1 and TRBJ2-2; TRBD1 or TRBD2 may be the D gene (6 bases each). V lost 2 bases to trimming and J lost 3 bases, with 11 bases between them. From germline, CDR1 is SGHRS and CDR2 YFSETQ. This CDR3 region has 15 residues. CDR3 protein: CASSFRGTYTGELFF. The DNA of the CDR3 is TGCGCCAGCAGCTTTCGGGGGACATACACCGGGGAGCTGTTTTTT.

The chain links TRBV5-4 to TRBJ2-1; a weak D match, TRBD2 (6 bases). Trimming cost V 2 bases and J 10 bases, with 13 bases left between them. The CDR3 totals 13 residues. Germline CDR1 SGHNT, CDR2 YYREEE (reference sequence). The CDR3 is CASSFFHSGEQFF. CDR3 nucleotide sequence: TGTGCCAGCAGCTTTTTTCACAGCGGGGAGCAGTTCTTC.

V usage is TRBV18 and J usage is TRBJ2-5; D is undetermined. The CDR3 contains 15 residues. Germline values: CDR1 KGHSH, CDR2 LQKENI. V lost 0 bases and J 1 base, leaving 9 bases between the germline ends. The CDR3 region is CASSPPSRPQETQYF. CDR3 sequence (DNA): TGTGCCAGCTCACCACCGTCTCGGCCCCAAGAGACCCAGTACTTC.

This chain links TRBV9 with TRBJ1-2, with D possibly TRBD1 on 5 matching bases. Germline lookup yields CDR1 SGDLS and CDR2 YYNGEE. The CDR3 is made up of 13 amino acids. With 0 bases removed from V and 11 bases from J, the gap between germline ends came to 14 bases. CDR3 bases: TGTGCCAGCAGCGTAGCCCAGGGAGCGGGATACACCTTC. Residues: CASSVAQGAGYTF.

J is TRBJ2-5 and V is TRBV18; D is unclear. Germline V CDR1 and CDR2: KGHSH, LQKENI. The CDR3 has 14 residues. V lost 2 bases and J lost 2, with 9 bases in between. The CDR3 loop is CASSPRVGQETQYF. For the CDR3, the DNA is TGTGCCAGCTCACCAAGGGTGGGTCAAGAGACCCAGTACTTC.

The CDR3 sequence is CASSESVAYNEQFF. CDR3 nucleotide sequence: TGTGCCAGCAGTGAATCGGTCGCTTACAATGAGCAGTTCTTC. The chain has TRBV25-1 and TRBJ2-1; D is uncertain. Trimming removed 1 base at V and 4 bases at J, with 8 bases between. CDR1 and CDR2 (germline): MGHDK, SYGVNS. The CDR3 loop spans 14 amino acids.

The chain employs TRBV6-5 and TRBJ2-7, with D possibly being TRBD2 (5 bases). Germline CDR1 reads MNHEY; CDR2 reads SVGAGI. This CDR3 region has 14 residues. V was pared by 6 bases and J by 0 bases, with 12 bases between. CDR3 protein: CASRGAGSSYEQYF. In DNA form, the CDR3 reads TGTGCCAGCAGAGGCGCGGGTAGCTCCTACGAGCAGTACTTC.

The chain recombines TRBV6-1 with TRBJ2-3; TRBD2 matches 11 bases. Germline V gene sequence: CDR1 MNHNS, CDR2 SASEGT. With V trimmed by 0 bases and J by 1 base, 3 bases remained unmatched. The CDR3 consists of 17 residues. The CDR3 region is CASSEAYSGGGTDTQYF. The CDR3 DNA follows: TGTGCCAGCAGTGAAGCCTATAGCGGGGGGGGCACAGATACGCAGTATTTT.

V gene TRBV15 combines with J gene TRBJ2-3; a possible D gene is TRBD1 (6 bases). V lost 8 bases to trimming and J lost 4 bases, with 25 bases between them. Germline-derived CDR1 and CDR2 are LNHNV and YYDKDF (reference sequence). The CDR3 spans 17 residues. The CDR3 DNA reads as TGTGCCACCGAGCTGGGATCCGGGACACCTGGCGCAGATACGCAGTATTTT. Protein: CATELGSGTPGADTQYF.

J is TRBJ2-5 and V is TRBV9; D may be TRBD2 (5 bases). CDR1 is SGDLS and CDR2 is YYNGEE in the germline V gene. The CDR3 spans 15 residues. V dropped 2 bases and J dropped 3 bases, with 14 bases sitting between them. The CDR3 is CASSVGTRFEETQYF. Written as DNA, the CDR3 is TGTGCCAGCAGCGTTGGCACTAGATTTGAAGAGACCCAGTACTTC.

The chain is built from TRBV9 and TRBJ1-5; 7 bases line up with TRBD1. The CDR3 spans 15 residues. Germline V lookup: CDR1 SGDLS, CDR2 YYNGEE. Trimming cost V 3 bases and J 5 bases; bases outside gene matches: 8. CDR3 sequence: CASSGTTGPHQPQHF. In DNA form, the CDR3 reads TGTGCCAGCAGCGGCACGACAGGGCCTCATCAGCCCCAGCATTTT. The whole variable domain, filled in from reference TRBV9 and TRBJ1-5, reads DSGVTQTPKHLITATGQRVTLRCSPRSGDLSVYWYQQSLDQGLQFLIQYYNGEERAKGNILERFSAQQFPDLHSELNLSSLELGDSALYFCASSGTTGPHQPQHFGDGTRLSIL.

This clone was found once. This chain joins TRBV5-1 and TRBJ2-7; 9 positions match TRBD2. Germline V lookup: CDR1 SGHRS, CDR2 YFSETQ. Trimming cost V 7 bases and J 4 bases; bases outside gene matches: 9. The CDR3 covers 14 residues. The CDR3 nucleotides are TGCGCCAGCTCCTACGCGGGAGGGGGGTACGAGCAGTACTTC. Amino acids: CASSYAGGGYEQYF. Full variable domain (missing parts from reference TRBV5-1 and TRBJ2-7): KAGVTQTPRYLIKTRGQQVTLSCSPISGHRSVSWYQQTPGQGLQFLFEYFSETQRNKGNFPGRFSGRQFSNSRSEMNVSTLELGDSALYLCASSYAGGGYEQYFGPGTRLTVT.

The chain joins TRBV2 to TRBJ2-3; D might be TRBD1 (6 bases). This CDR3 is 16 amino acids long. Trimming took off 4 bases at V and 3 bases at J, with 17 bases between the two ends. In germline, CDR1 is SNHLY, CDR2 FYNNEI. CDR3 sequence: CASSVDPRGPTDTQYF. For the CDR3, the DNA is TGTGCCAGCAGTGTGGATCCCAGGGGACCGACAGATACGCAGTATTTT.

V and J are TRBV27 and TRBJ2-1; possibly TRBD2 for D (5 bases). Germline V CDR1 and CDR2: MNHEY, SMNVEV (reference sequence). The CDR3 loop spans 16 amino acids. V lost 0 bases and J lost 8, with 17 bases in between. The CDR3 DNA reads as TGTGCCAGCAGTTTATCCGGGATTATGTATGTAGATGAGCAGTTCTTC. Protein sequence: CASSLSGIMYVDEQFF.

The chain couples TRBV7-2 to TRBJ2-2; 8 bases line up with TRBD2. Germline CDR1 and CDR2: SGHTA and FQGNSA. The CDR3 spans 16 residues. V trimming: 4 bases; J trimming: 2 bases; junction bases outside the gene matches: 6. CDR3 sequence: CASSWAGGRNTGELFF. The CDR3 nucleotides read TGTGCCAGCAGCTGGGCGGGAGGTCGAAACACCGGGGAGCTGTTTTTT.

For the CDR3, the DNA is TGTGCCAGCAGCCAAGATAACAGGGGGCTTAATAATTCACCCCTCCACTTT. Its protein product is CASSQDNRGLNNSPLHF. The J gene is TRBJ1-6, the V gene TRBV4-2, with 9 bases that match TRBD1. CDR3 length: 17 amino acids. Germline CDR1 and CDR2: LGHNA and YNFKEQ. Trimming removed 0 bases from V and 5 bases from J; junction bases left unmatched: 5.

This chain links TRBV19 with TRBJ1-2; D is undetermined. Germline CDR1 and CDR2: LNHDA and SQIVND (reference sequence). V gave up 7 bases and J gave up 4 bases, with 13 bases separating them. CDR3 length: 13 amino acids. The CDR3 bases are TGTGCCAGTACCCCTGGGCCAGGCTATGGCTACACCTTC. Amino acids: CASTPGPGYGYTF.

The chain uses TRBV18 and TRBJ2-1; no firm D call. Germline assignment: CDR1 KGHSH and CDR2 LQKENI. V was trimmed by 6 bases and J by 4 bases, leaving 4 bases between them. The CDR3 covers 11 residues. The chain's CDR3 is CASSGYNEQFF. In nucleotides, the CDR3 is TGTGCCAGCTCGGGGTACAATGAGCAGTTCTTC. Full variable domain (rest looked up from reference TRBV18 and TRBJ2-1): NAGVMQNPRHLVRRRGQEARLRCSPMKGHSHVYWYRQLPEEGLKFMVYLQKENIIDESGMPKERFSAEFPKEGPSILRIQQVVRGDSAAYFCASSGYNEQFFGPGTRLTVL.

The chain's CDR3 is CASRSVGSYNEQFF. DNA of the CDR3: TGTGCCAGTCGTTCGGTGGGATCCTACAATGAGCAGTTCTTC. The chain has TRBV19 and TRBJ2-1; D unresolved. Trimming shortened V by 8 bases and J by 1 base, and 12 bases separated the two germline ends. CDR3 length: 14 amino acids. CDR1 is LNHDA and CDR2 is SQIVND in the germline V gene (reference sequence).

This clone was seen only a few times. The gene calls are TRBV5-4 and TRBJ1-6; D gene ambiguous. Trimming removed 5 bases from V and 4 bases from J, with 10 bases in between. Looked up from germline, CDR1 is SGHNT and CDR2 is YYREEE (reference sequence). CDR3 length equals 14 residues. CDR3 amino acids: CASSPTAYNSPLHF. CDR3 in DNA: TGTGCCAGCAGTCCCACAGCGTATAATTCACCCCTCCACTTT.

CDR3 in DNA: TGTGCCAGCAGCTTAGACAGGGAGGGAGAGACCCAGTACTTC. Protein product: CASSLDREGETQYF. This chain joins TRBV11-3 and TRBJ2-5, with TRBD2 matching over 7 bases. CDR1 is SGHNT and CDR2 is YENEEA in the germline V gene. After removal of 0 bases from V and 4 bases from J, the junction contained 2 bases not matched to a gene. This CDR3 is built from 14 residues.